This passage covers 5 T cell receptor beta chains from one sample sequenced in a study of T-cell reconstitution after alpha-beta-depleted transplantation in children. Library preparation (for TCRbeta) was performed with unique molecular identifiers. TCRdb analysed the PCR reads with MiXCR anew, one entry per CDR3 protein. The repertoire holds 250,000 to 400,000 distinct CDR3 sequences, with around 25% as singletons. The specimen was PBMCs, mostly from graft donor cells, collected 180 days after TCRalphabeta/CD19-depleted stem cell transplant. These receptors were taken from a male patient under 18 who had a stem cell transplant for acute lymphoblastic leukemia, so the T cells may come from the graft donor.

This clonotype was observed a few times. The chain uses TRBV18 and TRBJ2-2; 10 nucleotides align to TRBD1. The CDR3 length is 13 residues. The V segment lost 8 bases and the J segment 7 bases; nucleotides outside the gene matches: 4. Germline V gene sequence: CDR1 KGHSH, CDR2 LQKENI. The DNA of the CDR3 is TGTGCCAGCGCGGGACAGGGGTTCGGGGAGCTGTTTTTT. Translating it yields CASAGQGFGELFF.

This rearrangement joins TRBV5-1 to TRBJ1-1; D is undetermined. The length of the CDR3 is 14 residues. The germline V gene has CDR1 SGHRS and CDR2 YFSETQ. Trimming cost V 4 bases and J 3 bases, with 13 bases left between them. This chain's CDR3 is CASSRIIKDTEAFF. In DNA, the CDR3 is TGCGCCAGCAGCCGTATCATCAAGGACACTGAAGCTTTCTTT.

This clonotype has only a few counts. The chain carries TRBV20-1 and TRBJ2-7; 9 bases align to TRBD2. Germline V CDR1 and CDR2: DFQATT, SNEGSKA (reference sequence). CDR3 length equals 16 residues. The CDR3 nucleotides are TGCTCCTGTGGATTTGGACTAGCGCGTCTCTTTTACGAGCAGTACTTC. Translating gives CSCGFGLARLFYEQYF.

There are many counts of this clonotype. This sequence joins TRBV5-1 and TRBJ2-1, with D uncertain. Germline CDR1 is SGHRS and CDR2 is YFSETQ. V was cut by 4 bases and J by 4 bases, with 15 bases left in between. This CDR3 spans 15 amino acids. The CDR3 region is CASSEPWAPYNEQFF. CDR3 nucleotide sequence: TGCGCCAGCAGCGAACCCTGGGCACCTTACAATGAGCAGTTCTTC. The variable domain in full, with the rest retrieved from reference TRBV5-1 and TRBJ2-1, is KAGVTQTPRYLIKTRGQQVTLSCSPISGHRSVSWYQQTPGQGLQFLFEYFSETQRNKGNFPGRFSGRQFSNSRSEMNVSTLELGDSALYLCASSEPWAPYNEQFFGPGTRLTVL.

This sequence joins TRBV4-1 and TRBJ1-3; D gene unclear. CDR1 and CDR2 (germline): MGHRA, YSYEKL. Trimming left V 4 bases short and J 4 bases short, with 14 bases between. The length of the CDR3 is 15 residues. CDR3 region: CASSRPQGPGNTIYF. For the CDR3, the DNA is TGCGCCAGCAGCCGTCCCCAAGGACCGGGAAACACCATATATTTT.